These 9 T cell receptor beta chains originate from one sample sequenced in a study of T cell repertoires in cytomegalovirus infection. TCRdb reprocessed the reads with MiXCR, giving one entry per CDR3 protein. The sample holds more than 65,000 distinct CDR3 sequences, around half seen once. These receptors lack a known antigen. The sequences come from CD8+ T cells from cultured PBMCs, collected from culture after CMV antigen stimulation. The receptor source for this set is a human donor in good health (CMV status not recorded). Some clones in this sample may be carry-over from other donors' samples.

The V gene is TRBV9, the J gene TRBJ2-7; 7 bases are a match to TRBD1. Per the germline V gene, CDR1 is SGDLS and CDR2 is YYNGEE. V lost 0 bases to trimming and J lost 2 bases; unmatched junction nucleotides: 5. The CDR3 has 15 residues. The CDR3 sequence is CASSVDFGQAYEQYF. CDR3 sequence (DNA): TGTGCCAGCAGCGTAGACTTCGGACAGGCCTACGAGCAGTACTTC.

This clonotype was picked up a small number of times. The gene calls are TRBV7-9 and TRBJ2-2; 11 bases are a match to TRBD2. V shed 5 bases and J 3 bases; nucleotides not matched to a gene: 5. Germline-derived CDR1 and CDR2 are SEHNR and FQNEAQ (reference sequence). The CDR3 consists of 16 residues. CDR3 sequence (DNA): TGTGCCAGCAGCCCGGGACTAGCGGTTTACACCGGGGAGCTGTTTTTT. This codes for CASSPGLAVYTGELFF.

The rearrangement joins TRBV20-1 to TRBJ2-5, with no clear D. CDR1 is DFQATT, CDR2 SNEGSKA, per germline (reference sequence). Deletions cut 5 bases from V and 5 bases from J, with 15 bases between. This CDR3 spans 13 amino acids. The CDR3 here is CSAWHRNRETQYF. CDR3 in DNA: TGCAGTGCTTGGCACCGAAATCGGGAGACCCAGTACTTC.

This chain connects TRBV6-1 to TRBJ2-4, with D tentatively TRBD1 or TRBD2 (5 bases each). Trimming stripped 6 bases from V and 2 bases from J, with 17 bases between. The CDR3 has 16 residues. Germline V gives CDR1 MNHNS, CDR2 SASEGT. CDR3 sequence reads: CASSMGRTITKNIQYF. The CDR3 DNA reads as TGTGCCAGCAGCATGGGACGTACGATTACCAAAAACATTCAGTACTTC.

This clonotype was detected only a few times. The chain uses TRBV7-6 and TRBJ2-7; 9 nucleotides agree with TRBD1. Germline values: CDR1 SGHVS, CDR2 FNYEAQ. This CDR3 region has 14 residues. V dropped 4 bases and J dropped 1; count of bases not matched to a gene: 2. In DNA, the CDR3 is TGTGCCAGCAGCTCGACAGGGGGATCCTACGAGCAGTACTTC. It yields the protein CASSSTGGSYEQYF.

The chain has TRBV28 and TRBJ2-1, with 7 bases identical to TRBD2. There are 16 residues in the CDR3. The V gene end was trimmed by 2 bases and the J gene end by 2 bases; junction bases not matched to a gene: 6. Per the germline V gene, CDR1 is MDHEN and CDR2 is SYDVKM. The CDR3 loop is CASSLGAAGPYNEQFF. DNA of the CDR3: TGTGCCAGCAGTTTAGGGGCAGCGGGACCCTACAATGAGCAGTTCTTC.

This chain links TRBV7-4 with TRBJ1-4; D is ambiguous. In germline, CDR1 is SGHVT, CDR2 SQSDAQ. V shed 5 bases and J shed 7 bases, with 11 bases lying between them. This CDR3 has 13 amino acids. CDR3 sequence reads: CASSPGFGEKLFF. CDR3 nucleotide sequence: TGTGCCAGCAGCCCGGGGTTTGGTGAAAAACTGTTTTTT. Looking up the rest from reference TRBV7-4 and TRBJ1-4 gives the full variable domain: GAGVSQSPRYKVAKRGRDVALRCDSISGHVTLYWYRQTLGQGSEVLTYSQSDAQRDKSGRPSGRFSAERPERSVSTLKIQRTEQGDSAVYLCASSPGFGEKLFFGSGTQLSVL.

The gene calls are TRBV7-2 and TRBJ2-3; D uncertain. Germline-derived CDR1 and CDR2 are SGHTA and FQGNSA. This CDR3 is 16 amino acids long. V lost 5 bases and J 4 bases, leaving 19 bases between the germline ends. The CDR3 DNA is TGTGCCAGCAGCCCAGACGAGGACGGTAGGGCAGATACGCAGTATTTT. This gives the protein CASSPDEDGRADTQYF.

The chain uses TRBV6-6 and TRBJ2-3; no reliable D call. The germline V gene has CDR1 MNHNY and CDR2 SVGAGI (reference sequence). This CDR3 is 13 amino acids long. V was shortened by 4 bases and J by 6 bases, with 11 bases between the two germline ends. CDR3 DNA sequence: TGTGCCAGCAGTTCCCCGAACCGCGATACGCAGTATTTT. Its protein is CASSSPNRDTQYF.